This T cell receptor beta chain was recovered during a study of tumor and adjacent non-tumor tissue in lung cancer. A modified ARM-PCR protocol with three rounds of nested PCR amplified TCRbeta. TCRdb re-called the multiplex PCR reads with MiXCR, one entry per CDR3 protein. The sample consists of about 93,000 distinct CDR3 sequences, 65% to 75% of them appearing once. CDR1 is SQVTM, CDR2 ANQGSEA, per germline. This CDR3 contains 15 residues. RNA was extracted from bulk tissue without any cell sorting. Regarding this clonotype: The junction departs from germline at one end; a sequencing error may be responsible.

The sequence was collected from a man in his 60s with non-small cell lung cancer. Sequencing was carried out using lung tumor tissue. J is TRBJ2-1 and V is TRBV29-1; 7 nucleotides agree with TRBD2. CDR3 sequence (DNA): TGCAGCATTGAAGTATTTGCGGGAGTGTACAATGAGCAGTTCTTC. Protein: CSIEVFAGVYNEQFF.